Detailed here is one T cell receptor (beta chain). Its antigen is unknown. No quality values exist for individual bases; no much larger clone is one base distant. V is clipped by 2 bases and J by 7 bases, and the sequence between their germline boundaries is 15 bases long. CDR1 and CDR2, per the germline V gene, are MNHEY and SVGEGT. Spanning cysteine to phenylalanine, the CDR3 consists of 15 amino acids. Only the CDR3 region is kept as DNA, spanning 45 bases read in frame from base 1. Whole blood was collected in K2EDTA tubes by collaborating institutions according to the institutions' own protocols. For TCRbeta analysis, collaborators shipped samples in one of three forms: frozen whole blood, isolated PBMCs, or DNA extracted from either of those sample types. TCRbeta CDR3 regions were amplified from genomic DNA using the immunoSEQ Assay, a bias-controlled multiplex PCR. The original methods were these. Nucleated cell counts per sample were estimated from amplification of reference gene primers within the assay. To quantify the absolute abundance of each unique TCRbeta CDR3 rearrangement, sequence reads were collapsed and filtered. For each sample, productive Simpson clonality was calculated as the square root of Simpson's diversity index across productive rearrangements. This immuneACCESS table, as held by TCRdb, lists in-frame sequences with V and J called but not all clones. Of the missing ones, under half trace to an unresolved V gene in checked studies; the others have no known cause. D and trimming were read from the DNA, whereas the V and J calls and clone size are those reported in that table. The sample has tens of thousands of clones on record, more than 75% of them singletons. Of the sample, around 7% is held by the ten largest clones.

The record originates from a study of blood T cell repertoires in COVID-19 (TCRdb year 2020). At the level of the whole study: The collaborator samples originated in the United States, Italy and Spain and spanned the acute and convalescent phases of COVID-19. Samples were obtained from the ongoing ImmuneRACE study (first 160 participants) and from 1,000 to 1,500 subjects provided by 6 global collaborators. The sample metadata nearly always contained a de-identified subject ID, COVID-19 status, age in years and sex. The material from the prospective study consisted of cDNA or gDNA derived from T cells, B-cell-depleted T cells, or PBMCs. Deeply sampled blood TCRbeta repertoires from subjects exposed to, actively infected with, or recovered from COVID-19 were included in the dataset. Where available, HLA class I and class II types were taken from metadata supplied by the sample provider and were not determined by assay-based typing. A freely available public database, intended as a resource for researchers studying the immune response to SARS-CoV-2, is where the repertoires were released.

Points the paper makes about the study in general: Clinical and demographic metadata were provided uncurated, with the amount varying by source and participant.

The clonotype was recovered from a human donor with acute or convalescent COVID-19. The donor label of this sample is uncertain. This receptor chain uses TRBV6-2 or TRBV6-3 and TRBJ1-5; the D segment could be TRBD1, given 6 matching bases. The sample consisted of peripheral blood. The nucleotide sequence reads as follows: TGTGCCAGCAGTTACGGGCAGGGGTTTCGACAGCCCCAGCATTTT. Its coded protein is CASSYGQGFRQPQHF.